The 22 T cell receptor beta chains below all came from one sample that was sequenced in a study of T-cell reconstitution after alpha-beta-depleted transplantation in children (dated by TCRdb to the mid-2010s). Explained via the paper, the treatment or condition label denotes: allogeneic hematopoietic cell transplantation with graft depleted of TCRalphabeta T cells and CD19 B cells. Libraries were made using PCR. The instrument given in TCRdb is Illumina HiSeq 2500. TCR library preparation used molecular barcoding, with unique molecular identifiers applied to normalize quantification of the TCRbeta repertoire. Through fastp at Q25 and MiXCR, TCRdb rebuilt clones from the public reads, retaining in-frame beta chains. Every entry covers one CDR3 protein and lists the most common genes and DNA from its rows. The sample profile shows a few hundred thousand distinct CDR3 sequences; about 9.9% of them were found once. Of the sample, about 20% is held by the ten largest clones.

The sample was peripheral blood, taken 180 days after TCRalphabeta/CD19-depleted stem cell transplant. These receptors originate from a male patient aged 2 to 10 who had a stem cell transplant for chronic granulomatous disease, so the T cells may come from the graft donor.

This clonotype was seen many times. The rearrangement uses TRBV20-1 and TRBJ2-3, with no clear D. This CDR3 has 14 residues. V shed 5 bases and J shed 0 bases, with 12 bases lying between them. CDR1 DFQATT and CDR2 SNEGSKA come from the germline V gene (reference sequence). The CDR3 here is CSAPTFDSTDTQYF. In DNA, the CDR3 is TGCAGTGCTCCAACTTTCGACAGCACAGATACGCAGTATTTT.

In this sample, this clonotype turned up a few times. This chain joins TRBV19 and TRBJ2-7; D unclear. The CDR3 sequence is 14 residues long. Germline assignment: CDR1 LNHDA and CDR2 SQIVND (reference sequence). The V gene lost 3 bases and the J gene lost 0 bases, with 9 bases spanning the gap. The CDR3 DNA follows: TGTGCCAGTAGTATCAACGGAATCTCCTACGAGCAGTACTTC. Its protein is CASSINGISYEQYF.

Points on this clonotype: A read error may explain this, as a much larger clone is one base away. This rearrangement joins TRBV7-6 to TRBJ2-7, with 7 bases aligning to TRBD1. This CDR3 is built from 14 residues. Germline CDR1 reads SGHVS; CDR2 reads FNYEAQ. This CDR3 is CACSLRQGDYEQYF. CDR3 nucleotide sequence: TGTGCCTGCAGCTTAAGACAGGGAGACTACGAGCAGTACTTC. The full variable domain, completed using reference TRBV7-6 and TRBJ2-7, is GAGVSQSPRYKVTKRGQDVALRCDPISGHVSLYWYRQALGQGPEFLTYFNYEAQQDKSGLPNDRFSAERPEGSISTLTIQRTEQRDSAMYRCACSLRQGDYEQYFGPGTRLTVT.

The chain joins TRBV30 to TRBJ1-3; no clear D. Germline V gene sequence: CDR1 GTSNPN, CDR2 SVGIG (reference sequence). The CDR3 is made up of 14 amino acids. V lost 7 bases to trimming and J lost 2 bases, with 15 bases between them. CDR3 region: CALKTPTTGNTIYF. CDR3 sequence (DNA): TGTGCCTTGAAAACACCTACAACTGGAAACACCATATATTTT. The full variable domain, completed using reference TRBV30 and TRBJ1-3, is SQTIHQWPATLVQPVGSPLSLECTVEGTSNPNLYWYRQAAGRGLQLLFYSVGIGQISSEVPQNLSASRPQDRQFILSSKKLLLSDSGFYLCALKTPTTGNTIYFGEGSWLTVV.

This clonotype showed up many times. V is TRBV4-3 and J is TRBJ2-2; 7 bases fit TRBD1. Trimming cost V 1 base and J 0 bases; bases outside gene matches: 2. Per germline, CDR1 LGHNA and CDR2 YSLEER. The CDR3 spans 16 residues. CDR3 residues: CASSQGGTANTGELFF. CDR3 nucleotides: TGCGCCAGCAGCCAAGGGGGGACAGCGAACACCGGGGAGCTGTTTTTT.

This clonotype was counted many times. The chain employs TRBV20-1 and TRBJ2-7; D is possibly TRBD1 or TRBD2 (5 bases each). Between the trimmed V and J ends, which lost 2 bases and 2 bases, there was a span of 13 bases. The CDR3 is 14 residues long. Germline values: CDR1 DFQATT, CDR2 SNEGSKA (reference sequence). The CDR3 here is CSARTRDDAYEQYF. The CDR3 region has the DNA TGCAGTGCTAGAACCCGGGACGACGCCTACGAGCAGTACTTC.

V is TRBV19 and J is TRBJ1-5; D is unclear. Germline CDR1 and CDR2: LNHDA and SQIVND (reference sequence). This CDR3 comprises 12 residues. Trimming pared 5 bases from V and 8 bases from J, leaving 10 bases between. The CDR3 nucleotides are TGTGCCAGTAGTGACGTGGGGAAGCCCCAGCATTTT. Amino acids: CASSDVGKPQHF. Full variable domain (outside the CDR3, taken from reference TRBV19 and TRBJ1-5): DGGITQSPKYLFRKEGQNVTLSCEQNLNHDAMYWYRQDPGQGLRLIYYSQIVNDFQKGDIAEGYSVSREKKESFPLTVTSAQKNPTAFYLCASSDVGKPQHFGDGTRLSIL.

This clonotype was counted many times. V gene TRBV5-1 combines with J gene TRBJ2-5; 8 bases match TRBD1. The CDR3 covers 15 residues. V gave up 0 bases and J gave up 6 bases; unmatched junction bases: 7. The germline gives CDR1 SGHRS, CDR2 YFSETQ. The CDR3 sequence: CASSLDGTGKQTQYF. The CDR3 DNA reads as TGCGCCAGCAGCTTGGACGGGACAGGCAAACAGACCCAGTACTTC. Together with reference TRBV5-1 and TRBJ2-5, the CDR3 gives the full variable domain: KAGVTQTPRYLIKTRGQQVTLSCSPISGHRSVSWYQQTPGQGLQFLFEYFSETQRNKGNFPGRFSGRQFSNSRSEMNVSTLELGDSALYLCASSLDGTGKQTQYFGPGTRLLVL.

There are many counts of this clonotype. This rearrangement joins TRBV29-1 to TRBJ2-5; D uncertain. The CDR3 has 12 residues. Trimming took off 4 bases at V and 2 bases at J, with 8 bases between the two ends. Germline CDR1 reads SQVTM; CDR2 reads ANQGSEA. CDR3 sequence: CSVAFRQETQYF. In DNA, the CDR3 is TGCAGCGTTGCGTTCCGTCAAGAGACCCAGTACTTC.

The table lists this clonotype with many counts. The chain links TRBV28 to TRBJ2-3; 9 bases match TRBD2. Germline loops: CDR1 MDHEN, CDR2 SYDVKM. V trimming: 5 bases; J trimming: 1 base; junction bases outside the gene matches: 13. This CDR3 is built from 18 residues. CDR3 sequence: CASSVPLGSGSGTDTQYF. CDR3 bases: TGTGCCAGCAGTGTCCCCCTGGGTAGCGGGAGTGGCACAGATACGCAGTATTTT.

Turning to this clonotype: It may be a read error: a sequence one base away is much more abundant. The genes are TRBV6-1 and TRBJ2-7; tentative D call: TRBD1 (7 bases). The CDR3 covers 16 residues. Germline CDR1 is MNHNS and CDR2 is SASEGT. CDR3 in DNA: TGTGCCAGCGCAGGGGGGCAGGTACGAACCTGGTACGATCAGTACTTC. Protein product: CASAGGQVRTWYDQYF.

J is TRBJ2-2 and V is TRBV12-3 or TRBV12-4, with 12 nucleotides matching TRBD2. The CDR3 is 15 amino acids. Trimming at V came to 8 bases and at J to 6 bases, leaving 7 bases not matched to a gene. The CDR3 DNA sequence: TGTGCCAGCGGGACTAGCGGGTATATCGCCGGGGAGCTGTTTTTT. Protein product: CASGTSGYIAGELFF.

This clonotype was recorded many times. V and J are TRBV6-5 and TRBJ2-7, with D perhaps assigned TRBD1 or TRBD2 (6 bases each). V shed 2 bases and J shed 2 bases, with 16 bases lying between them. This CDR3 is 16 amino acids long. Looked up from germline, CDR1 is MNHEY and CDR2 is SVGAGI. The CDR3 bases are TGTGCCAGCAGTTACCCCGTGGGGGGCCCACCCTACGAGCAGTACTTC. This translates into CASSYPVGGPPYEQYF.

There are many counts of this clonotype. The gene calls are TRBV7-6 and TRBJ2-5; tentatively, D is TRBD1 (5 bases). V was cut by 1 base and J by 1 base, with 13 bases left in between. The length of the CDR3 is 16 residues. The germline gives CDR1 SGHVS, CDR2 FNYEAQ. For the CDR3, the DNA is TGTGCCAGCAGCTTAGAATTCCTAGGGGCCCAAGAGACCCAGTACTTC. It yields the protein CASSLEFLGAQETQYF.

There are many counts of this clonotype. The chain carries TRBV5-1 and TRBJ2-3, with 8 bases aligning to TRBD2. J lost 5 bases, V lost 0 bases, and 5 bases had no gene match. CDR3 length: 15 residues. The V gene's germline CDR1 is SGHRS and CDR2 YFSETQ. The CDR3 DNA follows: TGCGCCAGCAGCTTGGCGGGAGGGCGAGGAGATACGCAGTATTTT. It specifies CASSLAGGRGDTQYF.

In the case of this clonotype: A much bigger clone sits one base away, suggesting this may be a read error. The chain has TRBV12-3 or TRBV12-4 and TRBJ2-7; 7 bases map to TRBD1. V shed 8 bases, J shed 2 bases, and the junction held 9 bases outside the gene matches. The CDR3 runs to 14 residues. CDR3 sequence reads: CASGVGTATYEQYF. CDR3 nucleotide sequence: TGTGCCAGCGGAGTCGGGACAGCAACCTACGAGCAGTACTTC.

This clonotype came up many times. The chain joins TRBV5-1 to TRBJ2-1; D is possibly TRBD1 or TRBD2 (6 bases each). V was clipped by 4 bases and J by 0 bases, with 23 bases between them. Germline lookup yields CDR1 SGHRS and CDR2 YFSETQ. CDR3 size: 19 residues. CDR3 in amino acids: CASSPRGVFALFSYNEQFF. Here the CDR3 DNA reads TGCGCCAGCAGCCCAAGGGGGGTTTTTGCCCTTTTCTCCTACAATGAGCAGTTCTTC.

This clonotype appeared a few times. The V call is TRBV19, the J call TRBJ2-5; D call uncertain. V lost 6 bases and J lost 5, with 10 bases in between. This CDR3 spans 12 amino acids. In germline, CDR1 is LNHDA, CDR2 SQIVND (reference sequence). The CDR3 here is CASRTPGETQYF. The DNA for the CDR3 is TGTGCCAGTAGAACGCCAGGCGAGACCCAGTACTTC.

This clonotype was detected many times. The V and J genes are TRBV7-6 and TRBJ2-4, with 8 nucleotides matching TRBD2. Germline values: CDR1 SGHVS, CDR2 FNYEAQ. The ends lost 7 bases at V and 6 bases at J; junction bases unmatched: 11. The CDR3 length is 15 residues. The CDR3 region is CASNPGGAWSNIQYF. CDR3 in DNA: TGTGCCAGCAACCCCGGGGGGGCGTGGTCAAACATTCAGTACTTC.

This clonotype was seen repeatedly, ten times or more. The rearrangement uses TRBV28 and TRBJ1-2, with no clear D. V lost 1 base and J lost 2, with 8 bases in between. Germline CDR1 is MDHEN and CDR2 is SYDVKM. The CDR3 spans 14 residues. The CDR3 region has the DNA TGTGCCAGCAGTTTATACGAGGTGAACTATGGCTACACCTTC. Translation: CASSLYEVNYGYTF.

With regard to this clonotype: A much larger clone differs from this one at a single base, so this may be a read error. The rearrangement uses TRBV6-1 and TRBJ2-7; tentatively, D is TRBD2 (6 bases). The length of the CDR3 is 15 residues. Trimming pared 7 bases from V and 3 bases from J, leaving 19 bases between. Germline lookup yields CDR1 MNHNS and CDR2 SASEGT. The CDR3, as DNA: TGTGCCAGCACCAGGTTTATGGAGGGACTCTACGAGCAGTACTTC. It translates to CASTRFMEGLYEQYF.

This clonotype was seen ten or more times. CDR3: CASSSVTGANQETQYF. The CDR3 DNA is TGCGCCAGCAGCTCGGTGACAGGGGCCAACCAAGAGACCCAGTACTTC. V is TRBV5-1 and J is TRBJ2-5, with 8 positions matching TRBD1. The V gene's germline CDR1 is SGHRS and CDR2 YFSETQ. V lost 3 bases and J lost 0; bases outside the gene matches: 7. CDR3 length: 16 residues.